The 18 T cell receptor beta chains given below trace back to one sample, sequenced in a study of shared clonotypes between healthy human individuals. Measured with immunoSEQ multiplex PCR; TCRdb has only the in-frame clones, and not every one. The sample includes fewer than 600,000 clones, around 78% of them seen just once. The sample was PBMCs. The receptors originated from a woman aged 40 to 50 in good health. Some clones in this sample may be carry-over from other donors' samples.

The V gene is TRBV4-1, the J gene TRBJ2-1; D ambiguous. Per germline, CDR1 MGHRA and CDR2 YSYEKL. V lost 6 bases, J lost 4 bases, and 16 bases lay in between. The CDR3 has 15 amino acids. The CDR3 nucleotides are TGCGCCAGCAGTCTTGGCCGCGGATCTTACAATGAGCAGTTCTTC. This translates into CASSLGRGSYNEQFF.

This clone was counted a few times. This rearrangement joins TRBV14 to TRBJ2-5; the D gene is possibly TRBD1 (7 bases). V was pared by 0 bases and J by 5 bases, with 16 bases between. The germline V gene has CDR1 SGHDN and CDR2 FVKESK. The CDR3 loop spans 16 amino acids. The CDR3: CASSQDWRGRLETQYF. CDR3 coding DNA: TGTGCCAGCAGCCAAGATTGGAGGGGGCGGTTGGAGACCCAGTACTTC.

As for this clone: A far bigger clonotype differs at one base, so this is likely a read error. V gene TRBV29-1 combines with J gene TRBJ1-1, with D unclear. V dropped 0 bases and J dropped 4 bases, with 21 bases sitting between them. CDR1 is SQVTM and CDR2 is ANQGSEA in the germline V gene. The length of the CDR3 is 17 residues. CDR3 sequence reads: CSVEDPNGREMGTEAFF. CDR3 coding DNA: TGCAGCGTTGAAGATCCCAACGGGAGGGAGATGGGCACTGAAGCTTTCTTT.

The CDR3 is CASSQDGRGAGANVLTF. The CDR3 nucleotides are TGCGCCAGCAGCCAAGACGGTCGGGGAGCTGGGGCCAACGTCCTGACTTTC. J is TRBJ2-6 and V is TRBV4-3; tentative D call: TRBD2 (5 bases). The V end was cut by 0 bases, the J end by 2 bases, with 11 bases between. The CDR3 is 17 residues long. Germline lookup yields CDR1 LGHNA and CDR2 YSLEER.

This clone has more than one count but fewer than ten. The DNA for the CDR3 is TGTGCCATCAAAGGACAGTCAGGCACAGATACGCAGTATTTT. Its protein is CAIKGQSGTDTQYF. The rearrangement links TRBV10-3 to TRBJ2-3, with D maybe TRBD1 (6 bases). Germline CDR1 reads ENHRY; CDR2 reads SYGVKD. The CDR3 length is 14 residues. Between the trimmed V and J ends, which lost 7 bases and 1 base, there was a span of 12 bases.

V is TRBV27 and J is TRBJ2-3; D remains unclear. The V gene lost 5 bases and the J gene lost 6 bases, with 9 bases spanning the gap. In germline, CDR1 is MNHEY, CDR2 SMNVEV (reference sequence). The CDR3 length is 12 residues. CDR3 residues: CASSSGVDTQYF. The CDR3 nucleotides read TGTGCCAGCAGTAGTGGAGTGGATACGCAGTATTTT.

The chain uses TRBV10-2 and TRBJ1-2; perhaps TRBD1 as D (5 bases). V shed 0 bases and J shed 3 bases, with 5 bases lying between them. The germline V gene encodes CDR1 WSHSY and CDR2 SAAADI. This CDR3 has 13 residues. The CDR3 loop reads CASSESGDYGYTF. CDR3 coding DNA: TGCGCCAGCAGTGAGTCGGGGGACTATGGCTACACCTTC.

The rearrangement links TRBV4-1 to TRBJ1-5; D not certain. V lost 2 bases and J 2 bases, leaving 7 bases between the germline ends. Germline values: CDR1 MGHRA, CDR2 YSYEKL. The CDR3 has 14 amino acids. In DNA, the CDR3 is TGCGCCAGCAGCCAAATTGGTCGCAATCAGCCCCAGCATTTT. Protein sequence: CASSQIGRNQPQHF.

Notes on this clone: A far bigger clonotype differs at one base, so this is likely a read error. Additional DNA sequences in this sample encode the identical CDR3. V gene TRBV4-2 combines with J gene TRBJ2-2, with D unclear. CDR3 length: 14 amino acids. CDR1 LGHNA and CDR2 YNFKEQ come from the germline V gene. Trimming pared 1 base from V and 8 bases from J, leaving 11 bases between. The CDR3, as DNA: TGTGCCAGCAGCCAAGGGATGGCCTCGGGGGAGCTGTTTTTT. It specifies CASSQGMASGELFF.

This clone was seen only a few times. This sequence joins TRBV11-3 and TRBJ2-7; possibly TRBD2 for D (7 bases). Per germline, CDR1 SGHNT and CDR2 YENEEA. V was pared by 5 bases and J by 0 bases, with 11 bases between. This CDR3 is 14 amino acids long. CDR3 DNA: TGTGCCAGCAGCCCTAGGGGGGGCTCCTACGAGCAGTACTTC. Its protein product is CASSPRGGSYEQYF.

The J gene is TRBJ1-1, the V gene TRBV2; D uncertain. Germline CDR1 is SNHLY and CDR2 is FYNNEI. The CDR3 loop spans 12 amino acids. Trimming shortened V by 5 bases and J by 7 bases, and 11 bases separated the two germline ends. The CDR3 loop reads CASSWTGFEAFF. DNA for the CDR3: TGTGCCAGCAGTTGGACGGGTTTTGAAGCTTTCTTT.

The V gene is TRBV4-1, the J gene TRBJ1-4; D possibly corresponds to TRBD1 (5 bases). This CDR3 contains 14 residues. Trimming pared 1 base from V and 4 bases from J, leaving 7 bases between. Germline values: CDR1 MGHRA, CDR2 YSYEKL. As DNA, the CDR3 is TGCGCCAGCAGCCAAGCGACAGATAATGAAAAACTGTTTTTT. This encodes CASSQATDNEKLFF.

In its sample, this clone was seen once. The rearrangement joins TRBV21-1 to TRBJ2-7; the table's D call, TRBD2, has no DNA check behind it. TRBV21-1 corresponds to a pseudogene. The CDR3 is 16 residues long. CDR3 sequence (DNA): TGTGCCAGCAGCAAGTCTAGCGGGAGGAGCCCCTACGAGCAGTACTTC. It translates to CASSKSSGRSPYEQYF.

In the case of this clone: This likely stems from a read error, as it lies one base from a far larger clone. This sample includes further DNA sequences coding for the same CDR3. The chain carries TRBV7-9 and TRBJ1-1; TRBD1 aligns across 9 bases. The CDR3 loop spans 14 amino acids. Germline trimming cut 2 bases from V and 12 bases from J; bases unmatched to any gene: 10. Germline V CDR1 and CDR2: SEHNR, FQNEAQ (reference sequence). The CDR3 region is CASSLWDGQGRTFF. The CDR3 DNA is TGTGCCAGCAGCTTATGGGATGGACAGGGGAGAACTTTCTTT.

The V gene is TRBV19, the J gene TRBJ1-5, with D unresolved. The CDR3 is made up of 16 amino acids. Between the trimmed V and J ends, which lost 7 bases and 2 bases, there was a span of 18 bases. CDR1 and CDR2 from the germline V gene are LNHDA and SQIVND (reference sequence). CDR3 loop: CASTRDRLGGNQPQHF. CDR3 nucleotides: TGTGCCAGTACTCGAGACCGTTTAGGAGGCAATCAGCCCCAGCATTTT.

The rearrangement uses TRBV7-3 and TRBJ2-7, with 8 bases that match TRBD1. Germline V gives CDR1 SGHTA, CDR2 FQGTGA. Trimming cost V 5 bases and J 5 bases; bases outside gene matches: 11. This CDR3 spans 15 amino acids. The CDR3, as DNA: TGTGCCAGCAGCATTAGGATCGGACAGGGCAACGAGCAGTACTTC. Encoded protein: CASSIRIGQGNEQYF.

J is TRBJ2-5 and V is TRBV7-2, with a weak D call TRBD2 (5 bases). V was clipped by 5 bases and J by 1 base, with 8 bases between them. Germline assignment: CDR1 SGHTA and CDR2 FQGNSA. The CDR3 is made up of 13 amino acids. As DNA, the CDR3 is TGTGCCAGCAGCGAGGGCCGCCAAGAGACCCAGTACTTC. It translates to CASSEGRQETQYF.

The CDR3 nucleotides are TGTGCCAGCAGCTCTGGACTAGCGGGACTTTACGAGCAGTACTTC. It translates to CASSSGLAGLYEQYF. V gene TRBV11-2 combines with J gene TRBJ2-7, with 12 bases aligning to TRBD2. Trimming at V came to 4 bases and at J to 4 bases, leaving 5 bases not matched to a gene. The CDR3 contains 15 residues. Germline CDR1 SGHAT, CDR2 FQNNGV.